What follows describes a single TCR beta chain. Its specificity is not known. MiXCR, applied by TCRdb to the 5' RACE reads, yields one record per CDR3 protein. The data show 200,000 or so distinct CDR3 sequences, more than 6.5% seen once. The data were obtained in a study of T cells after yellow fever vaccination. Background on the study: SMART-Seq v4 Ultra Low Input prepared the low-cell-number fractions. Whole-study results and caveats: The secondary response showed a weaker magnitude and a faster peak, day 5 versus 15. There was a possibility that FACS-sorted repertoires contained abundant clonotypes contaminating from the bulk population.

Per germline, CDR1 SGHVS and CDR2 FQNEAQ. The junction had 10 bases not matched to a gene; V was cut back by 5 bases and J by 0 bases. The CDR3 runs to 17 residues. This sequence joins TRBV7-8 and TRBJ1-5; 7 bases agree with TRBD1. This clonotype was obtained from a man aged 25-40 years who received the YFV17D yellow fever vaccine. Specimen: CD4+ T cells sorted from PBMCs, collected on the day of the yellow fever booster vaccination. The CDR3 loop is CASSPYLGTDSNQPQHF. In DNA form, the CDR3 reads TGTGCCAGCAGCCCATATTTAGGGACAGATAGCAATCAGCCCCAGCATTTT.